The 32 T cell receptor beta chains below come from one sample, sequenced in a study of T cells in Graves' hyperthyroidism and ophthalmopathy. Amplification targeted TCR beta CDR3 regions from RNA transcripts. The HTBI primer set was used in a first-round RT-PCR of the TCR CDR3. In TCRdb, the multiplex PCR reads were re-called with MiXCR into one record per CDR3 protein. This table has more than 500,000 distinct CDR3 sequences, 40% to 55% appearing once. The sequenced sample was peripheral blood or thyroid tissue (not recorded which). These receptors originate from an adult woman with Graves' disease, either hyperthyroidism or ophthalmopathy (not recorded which).

V usage is TRBV7-2 and J usage is TRBJ1-4; perhaps TRBD1 as D (6 bases). The CDR3 sequence is 17 residues long. Germline CDR1 is SGHTA and CDR2 is FQGNSA. V was trimmed by 8 bases and J by 8 bases, leaving 27 bases between them. In DNA form, the CDR3 reads TGTGCCAGCTCACCAAAGGACACAGGGATTCGTGCGGAAAAACTGTTTTTT. Residues: CASSPKDTGIRAEKLFF.

The chain combines TRBV29-1 with TRBJ1-2; TRBD1 is a possible D gene (5 bases). Germline CDR1 and CDR2: SQVTM and ANQGSEA. CDR3 length equals 12 residues. The CDR3 loop is CTALDGGYGYTF. CDR3 nucleotides: TGCACCGCTTTGGATGGGGGCTATGGCTACACCTTC.

This clonotype was counted a single time. The rearrangement links TRBV7-9 to TRBJ1-1; D is possibly TRBD1 (5 bases). The germline CDR1 and CDR2 sequences are SEHNR and FQNEAQ (reference sequence). V was clipped by 1 base and J by 8 bases, with 17 bases between them. CDR3 length: 15 amino acids. The DNA of the CDR3 is TGTGCCAGCAGCTTAGAGGGAGGGAGTCGGGACGAAGCTTTCTTT. Its translation: CASSLEGGSRDEAFF.

J is TRBJ1-2 and V is TRBV29-1; the match to TRBD1 covers 9 bases. The CDR3 spans 13 residues. V gave up 6 bases and J gave up 6 bases; unmatched junction bases: 8. Germline lookup yields CDR1 SQVTM and CDR2 ANQGSEA. CDR3 sequence reads: CSVRQGEGDGYTF. DNA of the CDR3: TGCAGCGTCCGACAGGGGGAGGGGGATGGCTACACCTTC.

A remark on this clonotype: A read error may explain this, as a much larger clone is one base away. The V gene is TRBV10-2, the J gene TRBJ2-5; possibly TRBD2 for D (6 bases). The V gene's germline CDR1 is WSHSY and CDR2 SAAADI. The CDR3 contains 14 residues. CDR3 in amino acids: CARSESAGPETQYF. The CDR3 DNA sequence: TGCGCCCGCAGTGAGTCGGCGGGACCAGAGACCCAGTACTTC.

This clonotype has a handful of counts. In nucleotides, the CDR3 is TGTGCCAGCAGCCCCGGACACCAGTACGAGCAGTACTTC. Amino acid sequence: CASSPGHQYEQYF. V is TRBV12-3 or TRBV12-4 and J is TRBJ2-7; D possibly corresponds to TRBD1 (5 bases). Trimming took 6 bases from V and 4 from J, leaving 13 bases between them. This CDR3 has 13 amino acids.

About this clonotype itself: The junction differs from germline at one of its ends, possibly a read error. J is TRBJ1-2 and V is TRBV10-3; TRBD1 agrees at 9 bases. The CDR3 loop spans 16 amino acids. Germline V CDR1 and CDR2: ENHRY, SYGVKD. CDR3 region: CASSRTGAGSNYGYTF. CDR3 DNA sequence: TGTGCCAGCAGTAGGACAGGGGCAGGGTCTAACTATGGCTACACCTTC.

The chain has TRBV25-1 and TRBJ1-1; maybe TRBD1 (6 bases). With 8 bases removed from V and 1 base from J, the gap between germline ends came to 14 bases. Germline CDR1 reads MGHDK; CDR2 reads SYGVNS. This CDR3 contains 14 residues. The CDR3 protein is CASLRGEKNTEAFF. As DNA, the CDR3 is TGTGCCAGCTTAAGGGGGGAAAAGAACACTGAAGCTTTCTTT.

This chain joins TRBV7-2 and TRBJ2-5; either TRBD1 or TRBD2 may supply D (5 bases each). Trimming removed 8 bases from V and 4 bases from J, with 23 bases in between. The CDR3 loop spans 16 amino acids. Per germline, CDR1 SGHTA and CDR2 FQGNSA. CDR3 protein: CASLPRGGGTTETQYF. In nucleotides, the CDR3 is TGTGCCAGCTTACCCCGGGGTGGGGGAACTACAGAGACCCAGTACTTC. Looking up the rest from reference TRBV7-2 and TRBJ2-5 gives the full variable domain: GAGVSQSPSNKVTEKGKDVELRCDPISGHTALYWYRQSLGQGLEFLIYFQGNSAPDKSGLPSDRFSAERTGGSVSTLTIQRTQQEDSAVYLCASLPRGGGTTETQYFGPGTRLLVL.

About this clonotype: The conserved phenylalanine or tryptophan normally closing the CDR3 is absent here, so this likely arose from a read error. It is unclear where the CDR3 begins or ends on the DNA, so no DNA is shown, and the CDR3 is as TCRdb lists it. V and J are TRBV15 and TRBJ2-2; the table assigns TRBD1, which was not confirmed against the DNA. Counting both end residues, the CDR3 totals 9 amino acids. Germline lookup yields CDR1 LNHNV and CDR2 YYDKDF (reference sequence). This chain's CDR3 is CATSGHRGV.

This clonotype came up many times. This rearrangement joins TRBV5-6 to TRBJ2-6, with D perhaps matching TRBD1 or TRBD2 (5 bases each). The ends were cut back, 0 bases at V and 0 bases at J, with 10 bases in the middle. Germline assignment: CDR1 SGHDT and CDR2 YYEEEE. This CDR3 is 17 amino acids long. CDR3 DNA: TGTGCCAGCAGCTTGGGGGGACGGCCCTCTGGGGCCAACGTCCTGACTTTC. It translates to CASSLGGRPSGANVLTF.

The chain combines TRBV9 with TRBJ2-2; 8 bases agree with TRBD2. CDR3 length: 15 residues. From germline, CDR1 is SGDLS and CDR2 YYNGEE. The trim removed 4 bases at V and 5 bases at J, leaving 7 bases unmatched. Here the CDR3 DNA reads TGTGCCAGCAGCCAACTAGGACTAGCAACCGGGGAGCTGTTTTTT. Its protein is CASSQLGLATGELFF.

This clonotype was observed many times. The chain uses TRBV29-1 and TRBJ1-2, with 8 bases lining up with TRBD1. Trimming cost V 6 bases and J 8 bases; bases outside gene matches: 2. CDR1 SQVTM and CDR2 ANQGSEA come from the germline V gene. CDR3 length equals 10 residues. The CDR3 DNA is TGCAGCGTCGGACAGGGCGGCTACACCTTC. Protein product: CSVGQGGYTF.

The chain carries TRBV29-1 and TRBJ1-2, with 7 bases identical to TRBD1. This CDR3 contains 13 residues. Germline V gene sequence: CDR1 SQVTM, CDR2 ANQGSEA. Trimming removed 6 bases from V and 8 bases from J; junction bases left unmatched: 12. CDR3 amino acids: CSVGGQRGSGYTF. Written as DNA, the CDR3 is TGCAGCGTGGGGGGACAGCGGGGTTCGGGCTACACCTTC.

This clonotype was detected ten times or more. One end of the junction does not line up with germline, which may come from a read error. This sequence joins TRBV20-1 and TRBJ2-7; TRBD1 might be the D (6 bases). This CDR3 spans 14 amino acids. The germline gives CDR1 DFQATT, CDR2 SNEGSKA (reference sequence). The CDR3 loop reads CSAEGPTGSSEQYF. CDR3 DNA: TGCAGTGCCGAAGGACCGACAGGTTCCTCCGAGCAGTACTTC.

As for this clonotype: The conserved closing phenylalanine or tryptophan is absent in this CDR3, likely reflecting a read error. No DNA is shown, since the ends of the CDR3 on it are uncertain; the CDR3 is the one TCRdb lists. The chain is built from TRBV2 and TRBJ1-6; the table's TRBD1 call for D was not verified on the DNA. The CDR3 totals 9 residues, both ends included. Germline CDR1 reads SNHLY; CDR2 reads FYNNEI. CDR3 residues: CASRDRGNY.

This clonotype turned up a few times. The chain recombines TRBV2 with TRBJ2-5, with D unresolved. The germline CDR1 and CDR2 sequences are SNHLY and FYNNEI. V gave up 6 bases and J gave up 0 bases, with 5 bases separating them. The CDR3 spans 12 residues. The CDR3 protein is CASRSDQETQYF. The CDR3 nucleotides read TGTGCCAGCAGATCCGACCAAGAGACCCAGTACTTC.

V gene TRBV2 combines with J gene TRBJ2-2; D is perhaps TRBD2 (7 bases). V shed 6 bases and J shed 4 bases, with 12 bases lying between them. The CDR3 contains 14 residues. Germline-derived CDR1 and CDR2 are SNHLY and FYNNEI. CDR3 loop: CASRGGPRTGELFF. The CDR3 DNA follows: TGTGCCAGCAGGGGGGGGCCTCGCACCGGGGAGCTGTTTTTT.

The chain employs TRBV7-9 and TRBJ1-1; possibly TRBD1 for D (6 bases). V was pared by 4 bases and J by 1 base, with 16 bases between. CDR1 SEHNR and CDR2 FQNEAQ come from the germline V gene (reference sequence). This CDR3 has 16 residues. The CDR3 protein is CASSSKRTAENTEAFF. The CDR3 DNA sequence: TGTGCCAGCAGCTCGAAAAGGACAGCTGAGAACACTGAAGCTTTCTTT. The full variable domain, completed using reference TRBV7-9 and TRBJ1-1, is DTGVSQNPRHKITKRGQNVTFRCDPISEHNRLYWYRQTLGQGPEFLTYFQNEAQLEKSRLLSDRFSAERPKGSFSTLEIQRTEQGDSAMYLCASSSKRTAENTEAFFGQGTRLTVV.

Worth noting for this clonotype: The junction does not match germline at one end; this may be a read error. This chain links TRBV10-3 with TRBJ2-5; tentative D call: TRBD2 (6 bases). The CDR3 is 16 amino acids. Per germline, CDR1 ENHRY and CDR2 SYGVKD. CDR3 region: CASSERRVAEQETQYF. The CDR3 DNA sequence: TGTGCCAGCAGTGAACGGCGGGTAGCGGAACAAGAGACCCAGTACTTC.

V usage is TRBV5-1 and J usage is TRBJ1-2; no firm D call. Germline loops: CDR1 SGHRS, CDR2 YFSETQ. The CDR3 runs 9 residues. V lost 6 bases to trimming and J lost 6 bases, with 3 bases between them. This CDR3 reads CASTDGYTF. Written as DNA, the CDR3 is TGCGCCAGCACGGATGGCTACACCTTC.

V is TRBV2 and J is TRBJ2-5; no definite D call. With 3 bases removed from V and 5 bases from J, the gap between germline ends came to 10 bases. CDR3 length: 13 residues. Germline V gene data show CDR1 as SNHLY and CDR2 as FYNNEI. CDR3 protein: CASSDEWPETQYF. The CDR3 region has the DNA TGTGCCAGCAGTGACGAATGGCCCGAGACCCAGTACTTC.

This clonotype was observed a handful of times. The chain recombines TRBV20-1 with TRBJ2-7, with no clear D. V was shortened by 1 base and J by 5 bases, with 12 bases between the two germline ends. The length of the CDR3 is 13 residues. Germline V CDR1 and CDR2: DFQATT, SNEGSKA (reference sequence). The CDR3 sequence: CSARVDPLDEQYF. CDR3 sequence (DNA): TGCAGTGCTAGAGTGGACCCGTTGGACGAGCAGTACTTC.

As to this clonotype: A read error may explain this, as a much larger clone is one base away. The chain carries TRBV29-1 and TRBJ2-2; 7 nucleotides agree with TRBD1. Losses at the gene ends were 5 bases for V and 6 bases for J; bases not matched to a gene: 6. This CDR3 region has 13 residues. Germline lookup yields CDR1 SQVTM and CDR2 ANQGSEA. For the CDR3, the DNA is TGCAGCGTTCGACAGGGTTGGGCCGGGGAGCTGTTTTTT. Translating gives CSVRQGWAGELFF.

The table lists this clonotype with many counts. The chain is built from TRBV12-5 and TRBJ1-2; unclear D gene. Trimming cost V 6 bases and J 0 bases, with 17 bases left between them. CDR1 is LGHNT, CDR2 FRNRAP, per germline. The CDR3 contains 16 residues. CDR3 protein: CASGMRTQQANYGYTF. DNA of the CDR3: TGTGCTAGTGGAATGAGGACTCAGCAGGCTAACTATGGCTACACCTTC. Supplemented by reference TRBV12-5 and TRBJ1-2, the full variable domain reads DARVTQTPRHKVTEMGQEVTMRCQPILGHNTVFWYRQTMMQGLELLAYFRNRAPLDDSGMPKDRFSAEMPDATLATLKIQPSEPRDSAVYFCASGMRTQQANYGYTFGSGTRLTVV.

The sample holds a few counts of this clonotype. This sequence joins TRBV28 and TRBJ1-5; unclear D gene. The CDR3 covers 14 residues. The V gene's germline CDR1 is MDHEN and CDR2 SYDVKM. With 2 bases removed from V and 4 bases from J, the gap between germline ends came to 9 bases. CDR3: CASSLGMGNQPQHF. The CDR3, as DNA: TGTGCCAGCAGTTTAGGAATGGGAAATCAGCCCCAGCATTTT.

This chain connects TRBV27 to TRBJ1-6; D gene unclear. Germline assignment: CDR1 MNHEY and CDR2 SMNVEV (reference sequence). The length of the CDR3 is 13 residues. Trimming took off 4 bases at V and 6 bases at J, with 7 bases between the two ends. The CDR3 loop is CASSSNLNSPLHF. The DNA of the CDR3 is TGTGCCAGCAGTTCCAACCTTAATTCACCCCTCCACTTT.

The chain links TRBV5-6 to TRBJ1-5; D gene ambiguous. The V gene lost 2 bases and the J gene lost 3 bases, with 9 bases spanning the gap. The CDR3 contains 14 residues. Per germline, CDR1 SGHDT and CDR2 YYEEEE. The CDR3 region has the DNA TGTGCCAGCAGCTTTTACGGGGACAATCAGCCCCAGCATTTT. Protein sequence: CASSFYGDNQPQHF.

This sequence joins TRBV28 and TRBJ2-7; the D is unclear. Germline CDR1 reads MDHEN; CDR2 reads SYDVKM. CDR3 length: 14 amino acids. V lost 5 bases and J 0 bases, leaving 11 bases between the germline ends. CDR3 sequence reads: CASSQWTLSYEQYF. CDR3 in DNA: TGTGCCAGCAGTCAGTGGACGCTCTCCTACGAGCAGTACTTC.

This clonotype was counted a few times. The chain links TRBV28 to TRBJ2-6, with TRBD2 matching over 7 bases. This CDR3 contains 15 residues. Germline V gene sequence: CDR1 MDHEN, CDR2 SYDVKM. V trimming: 5 bases; J trimming: 4 bases; junction bases outside the gene matches: 5. The CDR3 DNA follows: TGTGCCAGCAGTACGACTAGCCCGGGGGCCAACGTCCTGACTTTC. Protein product: CASSTTSPGANVLTF.

This clonotype came up many times. The chain links TRBV29-1 to TRBJ1-1; D not resolved. This CDR3 is 11 amino acids long. CDR1 is SQVTM, CDR2 ANQGSEA, per germline. The V end lost 7 bases, the J end lost 1 base, and 7 bases lay between the germline ends. This CDR3 is CSARRNTEAFF. CDR3 coding DNA: TGCAGCGCTCGACGGAACACTGAAGCTTTCTTT.

This clonotype was detected ten times or more. The V and J genes are TRBV5-1 and TRBJ1-6; 7 nucleotides line up with TRBD1. V gave up 7 bases and J gave up 9 bases; unmatched junction bases: 10. This CDR3 has 14 amino acids. Germline V gene data show CDR1 as SGHRS and CDR2 as YFSETQ. Here the CDR3 reads CASRRDRVSSPLHF. CDR3 nucleotides: TGCGCCAGCCGGAGAGACAGGGTCAGTTCACCCCTCCACTTT.